These T cell receptor beta chains were read from a single sample in a study of cytomegalovirus exposure and HLA in healthy donors. The data were produced by immunoSEQ multiplex PCR, yet TCRdb's version contains in-frame clones alone and is incomplete. The sample lists roughly 15,000 clones; roughly 60% were seen once. The specimen sequenced was PBMCs. These receptors originate from a woman aged 45 to 65 in good health and CMV-seropositive. Each CDR3 is given with its conserved first and last residue. The D gene is left open where the match is weak. Size is omitted from some rows. Given values are once, few, many or a class for expanded clones.

.,TRBJ2-3,TRBV30,.,TGTGCCTGGAGTCTAGTGGATACGCAGTATTTT,CAWSLVDTQYF
.,TRBJ2-5,TRBV4-3,TRBD1,TGCGCCAGCAGCCGCGGACAGGGGAACGGAGAGACCCAGTACTTC,CASSRGQGNGETQYF
.,TRBJ2-5,TRBV29-1,.,TGCAGCGTTTTCCACGGGTTGGAGACCCAGTACTTC,CSVFHGLETQYF
.,TRBJ1-1,TRBV10-3,.,TGTGCCATCAGTGGACAGGTGAACACTGAAGCTTTCTTT,CAISGQVNTEAFF
.,TRBJ2-7,TRBV11-2,TRBD2,TGTGCCAGCAGCTTCGGGGGGGTGGCTAACGAGCAGTACTTC,CASSFGGVANEQYF
.,TRBJ2-1,TRBV5-4,.,TGTGCCAGCAGCGCCCGGGGGACCTCTCCCTACAATGAGCAGTTCTTC,CASSARGTSPYNEQFF
.,TRBJ2-3,TRBV20-1,.,TGCAGTGCTAGTCCGGCCCGGGGGCAGTATTTT,CSASPARGQYF
.,TRBJ1-1,TRBV11-3,.,TGTGCCAGCAGCTTAGGAGGGCTGGGGACTGAAGCTTTCTTT,CASSLGGLGTEAFF
.,TRBJ1-2,TRBV10-3,.,TGTGCCATCAGTGAGTCTCGGGCTAACTATGGCTACACCTTC,CAISESRANYGYTF
few,TRBJ2-6,TRBV29-1,TRBD2,TGCAGCGTGCCTTTTGCGGGGGCTGGGGCCAACGTCCTGACTTTC,CSVPFAGAGANVLTF
once,TRBJ1-1,TRBV30,TRBD1,TGTGCCTGGAGTATGGACAGGGGGGCCCCTGAAGCTTTCTTT,CAWSMDRGAPEAFF
.,TRBJ1-1,TRBV28,TRBD1,TGTGCCAGCAGTGACAGGGGAGCGAACACTGAAGCTTTCTTT,CASSDRGANTEAFF
.,TRBJ2-7,TRBV29-1,TRBD1,TGCAGCGTTAGGACAGGGGTCTACGAGCAGTACTTC,CSVRTGVYEQYF
.,TRBJ1-1,TRBV6-5,.,TGTGCCAGCAGTTACTTTCTGGGGGCGAACACTGAAGCTTTCTTT,CASSYFLGANTEAFF
.,TRBJ2-3,TRBV4-3,.,TGCGCCAGCAGCCAAACACACAGGGAAACAGATACGCAGTATTTT,CASSQTHRETDTQYF
.,TRBJ2-7,TRBV7-8,.,TGTGCCAGCAGCTTTGAGGGACAACTCTACGAGCAGTACTTC,CASSFEGQLYEQYF